This T cell receptor (beta chain) is from a study of blood T cell repertoires in COVID-19. Background on the study: From T cells, B-cell-depleted T cells, or PBMCs came the material, which was cDNA or gDNA.

CDR3 length: 14 residues. The V segment lost 3 bases and the J segment 7 bases; nucleotides outside the gene matches: 6. Germline CDR1 MDHEN, CDR2 SYDVKM. The method was immunoSEQ multiplex PCR; TCRdb's version includes in-frame clones alone and lacks a portion of them. The table lists about 390,000 clones, roughly 89% of them singletons. All recovered Cohort 3 donors got two negative PCRs, got clearance, or saw symptom resolution. V is TRBV28 and J is TRBJ1-2, with 9 positions matching TRBD1. Sequences were obtained from PBMCs or T cells enriched from blood (not recorded which). This sequence originates from a woman aged 45-60 years who had recovered from COVID-19. CDR3 sequence: CASSFETGGIGYTF. DNA of the CDR3: TGTGCCAGCAGTTTCGAGACAGGGGGTATTGGCTACACCTTC.